This T cell receptor beta chain appears in the sequencing data of a study of CD8+CD57+ T cells in acquired aplastic anemia. This clonotype showed up just a few times. For sequencing, patients were chosen who had shown expansion of CD8+CD57+ cells by flow cytometry. CDR1 is WNHNN and CDR2 is SYGVQD in the germline V gene (reference sequence). This CDR3 is built from 16 residues. V was pared by 6 bases and J by 13 bases, with 18 bases of the junction left unmatched. TCR beta VDJ combinations and CDR3 sequences were profiled from genomic DNA. TCRdb analysed the reads with MiXCR anew, one entry per CDR3 protein. Of about 170,000 distinct CDR3 sequences detected, roughly 48% appear once; the ten largest clones hold more than 0.95%.

The genes are TRBV10-1 and TRBJ1-6; 7 bases line up with TRBD1. The sequenced sample was sorted CD4+, CD8+, or CD8+CD57+ T cells (not recorded which) from PBMCs. This receptor was taken from a human donor with aplastic anemia. The CDR3 coding sequence is TGCGCCAGCAGACTCTCGATGGGACAGTGCCCTTATCCCCTCCACTTT. Its protein product is CASRLSMGQCPYPLHF.